Presented here are 21 T cell receptor beta chains from one specimen sequenced in a study of shared clonotypes between healthy human individuals. TCRdb's table, derived via immunoSEQ multiplex PCR, lists solely in-frame clones and lacks some. The table includes nearly 1,000,000 clones, less than 85% detected once. The source material was memory CD4+ T cells sorted from blood. The subset denotes: CD45RA-negative fraction. These receptors originate from a man aged 18-30 years in good health.

CDR3 coding DNA: TGTGCCAGCCGACTGGGGGGCTTGACAGATACGCAGTATTTT. Translating gives CASRLGGLTDTQYF. The chain joins TRBV19 to TRBJ2-3, with D perhaps matching TRBD1 or TRBD2 (6 bases each). In germline, CDR1 is LNHDA, CDR2 SQIVND (reference sequence). Trimming took 9 bases from V and 3 from J, leaving 16 bases between them. The CDR3 has 14 amino acids.

This chain joins TRBV6-6 and TRBJ1-4; TRBD1 is a possible D gene (6 bases). Germline values: CDR1 MNHNY, CDR2 SVGAGI (reference sequence). V gave up 2 bases and J gave up 4 bases, with 11 bases separating them. CDR3 length: 15 amino acids. For the CDR3, the DNA is TGTGCCAGCAGTTACGCCAGGGGACGTAATGAAAAACTGTTTTTT. Amino acids: CASSYARGRNEKLFF.

The genes are TRBV12-2 and TRBJ2-1; the table assigns TRBD2, which was not confirmed against the DNA. TRBV12-2 corresponds to a pseudogene. This CDR3 is built from 17 residues. DNA for the CDR3: TGTGCAAGTCGCTTAGGAGGTGAGCGGTTTACCTACAATGAGCAGTTCTTC. This sequence encodes CASRLGGERFTYNEQFF.

This clone was counted only a few times. The CDR3 spells CASSGRTGLHQETQYF. The DNA of the CDR3 is TGTGCCAGCAGCGGCCGTACGGGGTTACACCAAGAGACCCAGTACTTC. The chain combines TRBV7-2 with TRBJ2-5; TRBD2 is a possible D gene (5 bases). V shed 5 bases and J shed 0 bases, with 16 bases lying between them. This CDR3 comprises 16 residues. Germline values: CDR1 SGHTA, CDR2 FQGNSA.

V usage is TRBV18 and J usage is TRBJ2-2, with 9 bases identical to TRBD1. The CDR3 is made up of 17 amino acids. Germline V gene data show CDR1 as KGHSH and CDR2 as LQKENI. J was trimmed by 2 bases and V by 6 bases; bases with no gene match: 10. In DNA, the CDR3 is TGTGCCAGCTCCCTCGACAGGGGGACCCTCAACACCGGGGAGCTGTTTTTT. Protein sequence: CASSLDRGTLNTGELFF.

The chain has TRBV5-1 and TRBJ1-6; 7 positions agree with TRBD1. J lost 0 bases, V lost 2 bases, and 11 bases had no gene match. This CDR3 is built from 19 residues. In germline, CDR1 is SGHRS, CDR2 YFSETQ. The CDR3 region has the DNA TGCGCCAGCAGCTTAGGGGTGACAGGGCGCAACTCCTATAATTCACCCCTCCACTTT. Translation gives CASSLGVTGRNSYNSPLHF.

The sample holds a few counts of this clone. The rearrangement uses TRBV5-1 and TRBJ2-7, with TRBD2 identical over 7 bases. Germline CDR1 is SGHRS and CDR2 is YFSETQ. This CDR3 comprises 15 residues. The trim removed 0 bases at V and 7 bases at J, leaving 10 bases unmatched. The CDR3 here is CASSLGVAGHGEQYF. CDR3 nucleotide sequence: TGCGCCAGCAGCTTGGGAGTAGCGGGCCATGGTGAGCAGTACTTC.

Concerning this clone: The same CDR3 can be traced to other DNA sequences in this sample. This chain connects TRBV6-6 to TRBJ1-4; 9 bases are shared with TRBD1. J lost 8 bases, V lost 6 bases, and 7 bases had no gene match. Germline V gene data show CDR1 as MNHNY and CDR2 as SVGAGI (reference sequence). The CDR3 contains 14 residues. The CDR3 nucleotides read TGTGCCAGCAGGCGAACAGGGGGCGAGGAAAAACTGTTTTTT. Amino acid sequence: CASRRTGGEEKLFF.

In the case of this clone: Other nucleotide sequences in the sample specify the same CDR3. The rearrangement links TRBV6-5 to TRBJ2-2; TRBD1 agrees at 7 bases. Trimming removed 5 bases from V and 1 base from J; junction bases left unmatched: 1. The CDR3 contains 14 residues. Looked up from germline, CDR1 is MNHEY and CDR2 is SVGAGI. The CDR3 sequence: CASSRTGNTGELFF. The CDR3 DNA is TGTGCCAGCAGTCGGACAGGGAACACCGGGGAGCTGTTTTTT.

V is TRBV29-1 and J is TRBJ2-1; 10 bases match TRBD2. Germline assignment: CDR1 SQVTM and CDR2 ANQGSEA. Trimming removed 4 bases from V and 8 bases from J; junction bases left unmatched: 11. This CDR3 comprises 15 residues. In DNA, the CDR3 is TGCAGCGTTGCAGGTTCTAGCGGGAGTTCCTATGAGCAGTTCTTC. Amino acids: CSVAGSSGSSYEQFF.

This chain connects TRBV10-3 to TRBJ1-3; weak D call: TRBD1 (6 bases). Germline V gene lookup returns CDR1 ENHRY and CDR2 SYGVKD. This CDR3 region has 16 residues. The V end lost 2 bases, the J end lost 4 bases, and 15 bases lay between the germline ends. The CDR3 nucleotides are TGTGCCATCAGTGAGACAGGGTTTTGGGGAGGAAACACCATATATTTT. Amino acid sequence: CAISETGFWGGNTIYF.

The V call is TRBV27, the J call TRBJ2-3; 9 nucleotides agree with TRBD2. The CDR3 consists of 16 residues. V shed 8 bases, J shed 6 bases, and the junction held 15 bases outside the gene matches. Germline V gives CDR1 MNHEY, CDR2 SMNVEV (reference sequence). This CDR3 reads CASSPGSSGRGDTQYF. The CDR3 nucleotides are TGTGCCAGCTCCCCCGGGAGTAGCGGGAGAGGGGATACGCAGTATTTT.

A note on this clone: A much larger clone sits a single nucleotide away, making a read error possible. Other DNA sequences within the sample encode an identical CDR3. V usage is TRBV5-1 and J usage is TRBJ1-3, with D possibly being TRBD1 (5 bases). The V and J ends lost 0 bases and 2 bases respectively, with 6 bases between them. The CDR3 is 14 residues long. Germline V gives CDR1 SGHRS, CDR2 YFSETQ. CDR3 in amino acids: CASSLVGAGNTIYF. Here the CDR3 DNA reads TGCGCCAGCAGCTTGGTGGGGGCTGGAAACACCATATATTTT. The whole variable domain, remainder taken from reference TRBV5-1 and TRBJ1-3, is KAGVTQTPRYLIKTRGQQVTLSCSPISGHRSVSWYQQTPGQGLQFLFEYFSETQRNKGNFPGRFSGRQFSNSRSEMNVSTLELGDSALYLCASSLVGAGNTIYFGEGSWLTVV.

Turning to this clone: At the DNA level, this CDR3 is encoded by other sequences in the same sample as well. The chain has TRBV6-5 and TRBJ1-1; D not certain. V dropped 5 bases and J dropped 1 base, with 2 bases sitting between them. Germline loops: CDR1 MNHEY, CDR2 SVGAGI. The CDR3 length is 11 residues. CDR3 nucleotides: TGTGCCAGCAGTAGGAACACTGAAGCTTTCTTT. Translation: CASSRNTEAFF.

The chain combines TRBV13 with TRBJ2-7, with D possibly being TRBD2 (6 bases). V lost 8 bases and J lost 3, with 17 bases in between. The CDR3 runs 14 residues. Germline loops: CDR1 PRHDT, CDR2 FYEKMQ (reference sequence). The CDR3 spells CASRRLGGVYEQYF. In nucleotides, the CDR3 is TGTGCCAGCCGCCGCCTCGGGGGAGTCTACGAGCAGTACTTC.

This clone has just one count. This rearrangement joins TRBV9 to TRBJ2-3; D call uncertain. Trimming pared 1 base from V and 6 bases from J, leaving 12 bases between. Germline CDR1 and CDR2: SGDLS and YYNGEE. This CDR3 has 14 amino acids. This CDR3 reads CASSVNDSPDTQYF. The CDR3 DNA sequence: TGTGCCAGCAGCGTAAATGACTCGCCGGATACGCAGTATTTT. Based on the CDR3 plus reference TRBV9 and TRBJ2-3, the full variable domain is DSGVTQTPKHLITATGQRVTLRCSPRSGDLSVYWYQQSLDQGLQFLIQYYNGEERAKGNILERFSAQQFPDLHSELNLSSLELGDSALYFCASSVNDSPDTQYFGPGTRLTVL.

This clone was detected a few times. The chain uses TRBV10-3 and TRBJ1-1, with 7 bases that match TRBD1. Germline trimming cut 2 bases from V and 0 bases from J; bases unmatched to any gene: 0. There are 14 residues in the CDR3. The germline V gene has CDR1 ENHRY and CDR2 SYGVKD. This chain's CDR3 is CAISEDRVNTEAFF. The CDR3, as DNA: TGTGCCATCAGTGAGGACAGGGTGAACACTGAAGCTTTCTTT.

This sequence joins TRBV21-1 and TRBJ1-1. TRBV21-1 is a recognized pseudogene. CDR3 length equals 17 residues. The CDR3 region has the DNA TGTGCCAGCAGCACCCTAGCTGAAGGGAACTTGAACACTGAAGCTTTCTTT. Translation gives CASSTLAEGNLNTEAFF.

This clone was picked up a small number of times. The chain recombines TRBV30 with TRBJ2-4; 7 nucleotides line up with TRBD2. The CDR3 is 14 amino acids. In germline, CDR1 is GTSNPN, CDR2 SVGIG (reference sequence). Unmatched junction bases numbered 7, after V lost 3 bases and J lost 5 bases. The CDR3 coding sequence is TGTGCCTGGAGCTTTAGCGGGTCCGAAAACATTCAGTACTTC. The encoded protein is CAWSFSGSENIQYF.

The DNA of the CDR3 is TGCAGCGTTTCTACAGGGGGCCCCTACGAGCAGTACTTC. Translated, it gives CSVSTGGPYEQYF. The genes are TRBV29-1 and TRBJ2-7, with TRBD1 matching 9 bases. Germline V gives CDR1 SQVTM, CDR2 ANQGSEA. V dropped 5 bases and J dropped 2; count of bases not matched to a gene: 4. The CDR3 totals 13 residues.

The chain employs TRBV18 and TRBJ2-7, with 7 bases lining up with TRBD1. Trimming at V came to 3 bases and at J to 3 bases, leaving 5 bases not matched to a gene. Germline V gene lookup returns CDR1 KGHSH and CDR2 LQKENI. The CDR3 has 14 amino acids. The CDR3, as DNA: TGTGCCAGCTCACCCCCGGGACAGAACTACGAGCAGTACTTC. It codes for CASSPPGQNYEQYF.